This T cell receptor beta chain was sequenced during a study of CD8+ T cells in alopecia areata. Study information: Patients took tofacitinib for 6 to 18 months, followed by 6 drug-free months.

This clone was observed once. Other DNA variants within this sample encode the same CDR3. It was from alopecia areata patients that lesional scalp punch biopsies and peripheral blood were collected. The sorting of PBMCs gave CD4+ and CD8+ T cells. As the sequencing template, cDNA was produced by extracting RNA and reverse transcribing it. Method: immunoSEQ multiplex PCR; TCRdb's copy keeps in-frame clones and lacks some. The sample shows about 150,000 clones, 80% to 90% of them seen only once. The CDR3 length is 14 residues. Per germline, CDR1 MNHEY and CDR2 SMNVEV (reference sequence). With 3 bases removed from V and 5 bases from J, the gap between germline ends came to 10 bases.

The sequence derives from a human donor with alopecia areata. Sample: CD8+ T cells sorted from blood, taken at week 0. The genes are TRBV27 and TRBJ2-2; possible D gene TRBD1, 6 bases. This CDR3 is CASSFGGGTGELFF. For the CDR3, the DNA is TGTGCCAGCAGTTTTGGGGGCGGGACCGGGGAGCTGTTTTTT.